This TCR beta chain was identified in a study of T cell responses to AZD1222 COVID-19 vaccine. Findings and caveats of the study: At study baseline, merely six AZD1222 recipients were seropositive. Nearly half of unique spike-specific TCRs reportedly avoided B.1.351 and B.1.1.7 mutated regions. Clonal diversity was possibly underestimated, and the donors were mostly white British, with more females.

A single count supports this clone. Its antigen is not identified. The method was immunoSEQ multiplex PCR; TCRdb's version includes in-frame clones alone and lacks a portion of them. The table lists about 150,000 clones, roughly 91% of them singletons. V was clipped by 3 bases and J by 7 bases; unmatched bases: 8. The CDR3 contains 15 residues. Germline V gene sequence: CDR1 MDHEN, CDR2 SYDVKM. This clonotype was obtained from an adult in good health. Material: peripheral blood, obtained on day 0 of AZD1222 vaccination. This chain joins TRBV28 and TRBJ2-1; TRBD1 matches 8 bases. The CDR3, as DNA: TGTGCCAGCAGTTTTGCCCAGGGGGCAGGTAATGAGCAGTTCTTC. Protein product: CASSFAQGAGNEQFF.